Detailed here is one T cell receptor (beta chain). The antigen is undetermined. The CDR3 runs 13 residues. Germline V CDR1 and CDR2: ENHRY, SYGVKD. V was clipped by 10 bases and J by 10 bases, with 17 bases between them. CD4+CD25+ regulatory T cells came from anti-CD25 bead selection of positively selected CD4+ cells. Semiquantitative ARM-PCR amplified T cell receptor alpha and beta CDR3 regions from mRNA. Exponential amplification used communal superprimers after tagged nested gene-specific primers in ARM-PCR. Before the second round, exonuclease removed the nested primers. TCRdb independently ran MiXCR on the multiplex PCR reads; one entry per CDR3 protein. Among some 14,000 distinct CDR3 sequences, 60% were seen once, and the ten largest hold roughly 2%. The data derive from a study of relationships among human T cell subsets. General observations from the study: Some CD4+CD8+ double-positive cells may remain after bead sorting. Over 50% of CD8+ cytotoxic sequences were in clones over 100 reads; regulatory and Th2 had few.

This sequence originates from a man between 35 and 55 years old in good health. Sequencing was done on a sample of Tregs sorted from blood. The chain combines TRBV10-3 with TRBJ1-6; maybe TRBD1 (5 bases). The CDR3 loop is CASRAGVGSPLHF. CDR3 in DNA: TGTGCCAGCAGGGCGGGGGTCGGATCACCCCTCCACTTT.